This entry features one T cell receptor (beta chain) sequence. The antigen it binds to is not known. No much larger clone is present one base from it, and per-base qualities are unavailable. TCR beta libraries were generated from genomic DNA with the immunoSEQ kit, following the manufacturer's recommendations. To prepare the libraries, a first multiplex PCR with proprietary primers was run, followed by a second PCR that added unique barcodes, and a bead cleanup was done after each round. A kit-provided positive control reaction and a negative control reaction were included in every sample batch. The final libraries were assessed on an Agilent 4200 TapeStation D1000 ScreenTape, pooled by volume, and quantified by qPCR. Sequencing ran on an Illumina NextSeq500 with a MidOutput 150-cycle cartridge, using 156 Read1 and 15 Index1 cycles with kit custom primers. The pooled library was loaded at around 0.93 pM with approximately 20% PhiX control spiked in. In the paper's pipeline: Vendor-processed data were analyzed in R, and a clonotype was defined as all T cells sharing the same CDR3 nucleotide sequence. In the clone abundance analyses, frequencies were normalized to the 10,000 most abundant clones in each sample. Before analysis, public T cell clones were removed, and these numbered fewer than six per sample on average. An abundance difference of at least 32-fold between compartments was the criterion for calling clonotypes tumor-enriched or baseline blood-enriched. Clonotypes expanded or contracted between blood time points were identified with a beta-binomial differential abundance model. Tumor-blood repertoire similarity was measured with the Baroni-Urbani and Buser coefficient, and group comparisons used two-tailed Wilcoxon tests in R. The clones in this table, taken by TCRdb from immuneACCESS, are in-frame only. Not every clone is retained; where verified, under half of the shortfall comes from an unresolved V gene, and the cause of the rest is unknown. That table gives V, J and clone size, and the DNA gave D and trimming. In this sample the table shows roughly 170,000 clones, 88% of which occur a single time. Around 11% of the sample rests with the top ten.

This sample was taken from a study of radiation and T cells in renal cell carcinoma (TCRdb year 2020). Study-level background: In total, 53 samples, comprising some 25 tumors and some 27 peripheral blood samples, were subjected to TCR beta sequencing. A total of 4,016,671 unique CDR3 nucleotide sequences, encoding around 2.7 million unique CDR3 amino acid sequences, were found across all 50 or so samples. The final blood draw took place at 4 weeks after radiation, the same time as nephrectomy. Overall study outcomes, separate from this receptor: An increase in top tumor clonotypes in blood was observed from baseline to 2 weeks post-radiation, followed by contraction by 4 weeks, which was taken to suggest transient expansion of tumor-resident clones. With a single-armed trial design, the study had no way to address how radiation dose or scheduling affects the TCR repertoire. Because pretreatment tumor biopsies were not available, the baseline intratumoral presence of clonotypes could not be determined. Tracking of blood repertoire dynamics stopped at approximately 4 weeks after treatment, with no follow-up past that point.

Counted from cysteine to phenylalanine, this CDR3 has 16 amino acids. The kept DNA is CDR3 alone, 48 bases in frame from the first base. Per the germline V gene, MGHRA is the CDR1 and YSYEKL is the CDR2. Between the V and J ends, shortened by 0 bases and 4 bases respectively, the junction contains 15 bases. The time point label of this sample denotes: blood 4 weeks post-SBRT, at nephrectomy. The sample's treatment or condition label, decoded: 15 Gy SBRT to primary tumor, nephrectomy 4 weeks later. Samples were obtained from a clinical trial, in which 15 Gy stereotactic body radiation therapy was delivered to primary renal cell carcinomas and nephrectomy was performed 4 weeks later. To track tumor-enriched clonotypes, serial peripheral blood was sampled from radiation-treated patients at baseline and at 2 weeks and 4 weeks after SBRT. Every patient had renal cell carcinoma of clear cell pathology. Genomic DNA for TCR sequencing was prepared using the QIAamp DNA Blood Mini Kit (Qiagen). Only samples passing all quality control checks were included in the analyses.

The source of this sequence is a woman aged 50 to 60 with renal cell carcinoma. Sequences were derived from blood, sampled from a patient whose treatment included radiotherapy and nephrectomy. The rearranged chain carries TRBV4-1 and TRBJ1-1; the D gene cannot be resolved reliably. In nucleotides, the sequence is TGCGCCAGCAGCCAAGAAAGGACGGGGTATGGCACTGAAGCTTTCTTT. Translated, it reads CASSQERTGYGTEAFF.